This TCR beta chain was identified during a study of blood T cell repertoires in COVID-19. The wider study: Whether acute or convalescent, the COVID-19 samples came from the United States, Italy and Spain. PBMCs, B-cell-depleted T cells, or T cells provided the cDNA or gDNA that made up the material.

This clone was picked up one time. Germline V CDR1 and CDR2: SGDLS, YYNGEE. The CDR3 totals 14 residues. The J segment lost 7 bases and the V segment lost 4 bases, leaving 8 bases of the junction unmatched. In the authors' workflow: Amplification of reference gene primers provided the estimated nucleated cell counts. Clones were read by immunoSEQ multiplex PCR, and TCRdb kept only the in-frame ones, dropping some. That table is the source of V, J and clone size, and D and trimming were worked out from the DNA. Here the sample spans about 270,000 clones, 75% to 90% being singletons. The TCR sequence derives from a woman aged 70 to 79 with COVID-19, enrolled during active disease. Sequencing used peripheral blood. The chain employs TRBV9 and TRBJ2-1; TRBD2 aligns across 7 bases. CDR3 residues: CASSSGGTSNEQFF. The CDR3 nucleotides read TGTGCCAGCAGCTCCGGGGGGACCTCGAATGAGCAGTTCTTC.